This T cell receptor beta chain is drawn from a study of shared clonotypes between healthy human individuals. About the research overall: Each donor's CD4 naive and CD4 memory cells filled three plates apiece, CD8 naive two, and CD8 memory one. Study observations and caveats: A limitation of the genetic and exposure-history diversity represented arose from few donors.

Evenly divided among several immunoSEQ plates was the genomic DNA of each subset. Here immunoSEQ multiplex PCR was the method, and the copy in TCRdb shows in-frame clones only, minus some. Counted here are around 2.1 million clones, approximately 95% occurring once; the ten biggest clones make up approximately 0.13%. With regard to this clone: The target antigen is unknown.

The CDR3 extends over 16 amino acids. V was pared by 1 base and J by 1 base, with 2 bases of the junction left unmatched. Germline assignment: CDR1 SGHTA and CDR2 FQGTGA. J is TRBJ2-3 and V is TRBV7-3; 10 bases align to TRBD1. This clonotype was obtained from a man aged 18 to 29 in good health. Sequencing input: naive CD4+ T cells sorted from blood. Subset described: CD45RA+ positively selected. CDR3 loop: CASSLMGTGGTDTQYF. As DNA, the CDR3 is TGTGCCAGCAGCTTAATGGGGACAGGGGGCACAGATACGCAGTATTTT.